The 13 T cell receptor beta chains in this list originate from one sample, sequenced in a study of cytomegalovirus exposure and HLA in healthy donors. It was with 60 Vbeta and 13 Jbeta primers that the PCR ran. Method: immunoSEQ multiplex PCR; TCRdb's copy keeps in-frame clones and lacks some. The profile shows over 75,000 clones, around 77% of them singletons. The sample comprised PBMCs. The receptor set was obtained from a man in his fifties in good health and CMV-seropositive.

The V gene is TRBV15, the J gene TRBJ2-1, with a possible D match to TRBD1 (6 bases). CDR1 LNHNV and CDR2 YYDKDF come from the germline V gene (reference sequence). CDR3 size: 15 residues. V shed 5 bases and J shed 0 bases, with 11 bases lying between them. The CDR3 reads CATSYTRGSYNEQFF. CDR3 DNA sequence: TGTGCCACCAGCTACACCAGGGGCTCCTACAATGAGCAGTTCTTC.

V usage is TRBV4-2 and J usage is TRBJ1-5, with 12 nucleotides matching TRBD1. The CDR3 totals 18 residues. J was trimmed by 3 bases and V by 0 bases; bases with no gene match: 6. Germline V gene data show CDR1 as LGHNA and CDR2 as YNFKEQ. CDR3 amino acids: CASSQDGGGQGANQPQHF. In DNA, the CDR3 is TGTGCCAGCAGCCAAGATGGAGGGGGACAGGGGGCCAATCAGCCCCAGCATTTT.

V is TRBV6-5 and J is TRBJ1-4, with TRBD1 matching 8 bases. Germline CDR1 is MNHEY and CDR2 is SVGAGI. CDR3 length: 14 amino acids. The V and J ends lost 6 bases and 8 bases, in that order; junction bases with no gene match: 8. CDR3 DNA sequence: TGTGCCAGCAGATCCGGACAGGGTGGGGAAAAACTGTTTTTT. It yields the protein CASRSGQGGEKLFF.

The V gene is TRBV6-1, the J gene TRBJ1-2, with D unresolved. V gave up 3 bases and J gave up 4 bases, with 12 bases separating them. CDR3 length: 14 amino acids. Germline CDR1 and CDR2: MNHNS and SASEGT. The CDR3 sequence is CASSEDSLVYGYTF. CDR3 nucleotides: TGTGCCAGCAGTGAGGACTCTCTTGTCTATGGCTACACCTTC.

The chain recombines TRBV2 with TRBJ1-4, with 8 bases lining up with TRBD1. The CDR3 runs to 13 residues. The germline V gene encodes CDR1 SNHLY and CDR2 FYNNEI. V lost 6 bases and J lost 7; bases outside the gene matches: 4. The chain's CDR3 is CASSETGVEKLFF. CDR3 DNA: TGTGCCAGCAGCGAGACAGGGGTTGAAAAACTGTTTTTT.

This chain connects TRBV5-1 to TRBJ2-1; 10 bases are shared with TRBD2. Germline loops: CDR1 SGHRS, CDR2 YFSETQ. The CDR3 loop spans 15 amino acids. Losses at the gene ends were 4 bases for V and 4 bases for J; bases not matched to a gene: 5. The CDR3 is CASSGTSGAYNEQFF. The CDR3 DNA sequence: TGCGCCAGCAGCGGAACTAGCGGGGCTTACAATGAGCAGTTCTTC. The entire variable domain, with the rest obtained from reference TRBV5-1 and TRBJ2-1, is as follows: KAGVTQTPRYLIKTRGQQVTLSCSPISGHRSVSWYQQTPGQGLQFLFEYFSETQRNKGNFPGRFSGRQFSNSRSEMNVSTLELGDSALYLCASSGTSGAYNEQFFGPGTRLTVL.

This clone was seen more than once but under ten times. The CDR3 region is CAISDLAYPEAFF. The CDR3 DNA sequence: TGTGCCATCAGTGATCTGGCATACCCTGAAGCTTTCTTT. The genes are TRBV10-3 and TRBJ1-1; D unresolved. The V end was cut by 3 bases, the J end by 6 bases, with 11 bases between. This CDR3 has 13 amino acids. CDR1 and CDR2 from the germline V gene are ENHRY and SYGVKD.

The V gene is TRBV18, the J gene TRBJ2-5, with 7 bases matching TRBD2. Trimming removed 1 base from V and 5 bases from J; junction bases left unmatched: 10. The CDR3 totals 16 residues. CDR1 and CDR2 (germline): KGHSH, LQKENI. CDR3 bases: TGTGCCAGCTCACCACGGGCAGCGGGGCGTGGGGAGACCCAGTACTTC. Its translation is CASSPRAAGRGETQYF.

The chain uses TRBV6-5 and TRBJ2-1; 7 bases fit TRBD1. The ends lost 6 bases at V and 7 bases at J; junction bases unmatched: 9. Germline V gives CDR1 MNHEY, CDR2 SVGAGI. The length of the CDR3 is 14 residues. The CDR3 protein is CASSYRGSENEQFF. The CDR3 DNA is TGTGCCAGCAGCTACAGGGGAAGCGAGAATGAGCAGTTCTTC.

The J gene is TRBJ2-5, the V gene TRBV7-9; D may be TRBD2 (6 bases). This CDR3 spans 15 amino acids. The germline V gene encodes CDR1 SEHNR and CDR2 FQNEAQ (reference sequence). The V and J ends lost 8 bases and 2 bases respectively, with 18 bases between them. The CDR3, as DNA: TGTGCCAGCGGGTTGGGGGGAGGCCCACAAGAGACCCAGTACTTC. Encoded protein: CASGLGGGPQETQYF.

J is TRBJ2-1 and V is TRBV6-1; no clear D gene. The CDR3 has 15 residues. Germline V gene data show CDR1 as MNHNS and CDR2 as SASEGT. V lost 4 bases and J 5 bases, leaving 15 bases between the germline ends. CDR3 nucleotide sequence: TGTGCCAGCAGTGCCGACTTGAAACTAAACAATGAGCAGTTCTTC. Translation gives CASSADLKLNNEQFF.

This clone was detected only a few times. The chain is built from TRBV6-5 and TRBJ2-7; TRBD1 agrees at 8 bases. The trim removed 5 bases at V and 5 bases at J, leaving 11 bases unmatched. CDR3 length: 15 residues. Germline CDR1 MNHEY, CDR2 SVGAGI. The CDR3 DNA follows: TGTGCCAGCAGTCCCGGACAGGGAAGTGGCCACGAGCAGTACTTC. It codes for CASSPGQGSGHEQYF.

The chain joins TRBV5-6 to TRBJ2-7; possibly TRBD1 for D (6 bases). The CDR3 is 16 amino acids. CDR1 SGHDT and CDR2 YYEEEE come from the germline V gene. Trimming stripped 3 bases from V and 4 bases from J, with 20 bases between. CDR3 sequence reads: CASSSTSFQGNYEQYF. DNA of the CDR3: TGTGCCAGCAGCTCCACATCTTTCCAGGGGAATTACGAGCAGTACTTC.